This T cell receptor beta chain appears in the sequencing data of a study of monozygotic twins with inflammatory bowel disease. Donors each contributed one blood sample measuring 2 to 3 ml. Study-level results: People with IBD had fewer clonotypes in common with others than healthy twins did, especially with disease activity. Limited statistical power may explain no repertoire similarity difference between concordant and discordant twins.

The CDR3 runs to 14 residues. The germline gives CDR1 SGHTA, CDR2 FQGNSA. UMIs with a 6-nucleotide sample barcode were added by template switching. Each CDR3 protein gets one entry in TCRdb, which reprocessed the 5' RACE reads and gives no DNA. This table lists 310,000 or so distinct CDR3 sequences. Notes on this clonotype: Antigen unknown.

This receptor was taken from a human donor with ulcerative colitis or Crohn's disease, or a healthy co-twin of an affected twin (not recorded which). The chain carries TRBV7-2 and TRBJ1-5. Sequenced input: blood. The chain's CDR3 is CASSLGGGFQPQHF. The variable domain in full, completed from reference TRBV7-2 and TRBJ1-5, reads GAGVSQSPSNKVTEKGKDVELRCDPISGHTALYWYRQSLGQGLEFLIYFQGNSAPDKSGLPSDRFSAERTGGSVSTLTIQRTQQEDSAVYLCASSLGGGFQPQHFGDGTRLSIL.